Below are 7 T cell receptor beta chains sequenced from a single sample in a study of early T cells in non-severe SARS-CoV-2 infection. Via MiXCR, TCRdb re-called the 5' RACE reads, giving one row per CDR3 protein. The repertoire consists of tens of thousands of distinct CDR3 sequences, with more than 10% occurring once and the leading ten covering around 1.7%. The sequenced material came from whole blood. The receptors come from an adult who was a healthcare worker with PCR-confirmed SARS-CoV-2 infection or an uninfected control (not recorded which).

This clonotype has just a few counts. The chain recombines TRBV18 with TRBJ2-5; possibly TRBD1 for D (6 bases). Trimming stripped 3 bases from V and 4 bases from J, with 15 bases between. The CDR3 consists of 15 residues. The germline CDR1 and CDR2 sequences are KGHSH and LQKENI. The CDR3 here is CASSPRRQDLETQYF. In DNA, the CDR3 is TGTGCCAGCTCACCTCGTCGACAGGACCTAGAGACCCAGTACTTC.

V usage is TRBV5-5 and J usage is TRBJ1-2; D is perhaps TRBD1 (6 bases). V gave up 0 bases and J gave up 4 bases, with 10 bases separating them. This CDR3 has 14 residues. Germline V lookup: CDR1 SGHKS, CDR2 YYEKEE (reference sequence). CDR3 sequence reads: CASSLERQVYGYTF. The CDR3, as DNA: TGTGCCAGCAGCTTGGAGAGACAGGTCTATGGCTACACCTTC.

This clonotype occurred a few times. The J gene is TRBJ2-7, the V gene TRBV12-3 or TRBV12-4; possibly TRBD2 for D (5 bases). This CDR3 has 14 amino acids. The germline V and J ends were trimmed by 7 bases and 1 base, with 14 bases remaining between them. This CDR3 reads CASTTRAGSYEQYF. CDR3 DNA sequence: TGTGCCAGCACTACTAGGGCGGGTTCCTACGAGCAGTACTTC.

This clonotype was detected ten times or more. DNA for the CDR3: TGTGCCAGCAGTGATTCAGGACAATCTGGGGCCAACGTCCTGACTTTC. It specifies CASSDSGQSGANVLTF. The rearrangement links TRBV25-1 to TRBJ2-6, with a tentative D call TRBD1 (5 bases). The CDR3 sequence is 16 residues long. V was cut by 3 bases and J by 1 base, with 10 bases left in between. Germline V gene data show CDR1 as MGHDK and CDR2 as SYGVNS.

The rearrangement links TRBV29-1 to TRBJ1-1; D uncertain. Per the germline V gene, CDR1 is SQVTM and CDR2 is ANQGSEA. Trimming took 4 bases from V and 7 from J, leaving 16 bases between them. CDR3 length: 13 amino acids. This CDR3 is CSVATPRLGEAFF. In DNA, the CDR3 is TGCAGCGTTGCCACACCTCGCTTGGGTGAAGCTTTCTTT.

This clonotype has a count of ten or more. CDR3 in DNA: TGTGCCAGCAGCGTTGGCAGGGCCGCAGATACGCAGTATTTT. This encodes CASSVGRAADTQYF. The rearrangement joins TRBV5-6 to TRBJ2-3; a possible D gene is TRBD1 (5 bases). The CDR3 extends over 14 amino acids. V was shortened by 4 bases and J by 4 bases, with 13 bases between the two germline ends. Per the germline V gene, CDR1 is SGHDT and CDR2 is YYEEEE. Full variable domain (remainder filled in from reference TRBV5-6 and TRBJ2-3): DAGVTQSPTHLIKTRGQQVTLRCSPKSGHDTVSWYQQALGQGPQFIFQYYEEEERQRGNFPDRFSGHQFPNYSSELNVNALLLGDSALYLCASSVGRAADTQYFGPGTRLTVL.

The chain carries TRBV20-1 and TRBJ2-7; tentative D call: TRBD2 (5 bases). The CDR3 loop spans 17 amino acids. CDR1 and CDR2 from the germline V gene are DFQATT and SNEGSKA (reference sequence). Trimming pared 2 bases from V and 4 bases from J, leaving 24 bases between. The CDR3 region has the DNA TGCAGTGCTAGAAGTGATCGTCCGGGCCCCACGGGGTACGAGCAGTACTTC. Its translation: CSARSDRPGPTGYEQYF.